This TCR beta chain was identified in a study of blood T cell repertoires in COVID-19 (dated by TCRdb to 2019 to 2021). In the study overall: The collaborator samples originated in the United States, Italy and Spain and spanned the acute and convalescent phases of COVID-19. The prospective study material was composed of cDNA or gDNA derived from T cells, B-cell-depleted T cells, or PBMCs. Subjects who had been exposed to COVID-19, were actively infected with it, or had recovered from it provided the deeply sampled blood TCRbeta repertoires that made up the dataset. The repertoires were released in a freely available public database intended as a resource for research on the immune response to SARS-CoV-2. Samples came from the ongoing ImmuneRACE study (first 160 participants) plus 1,254 subjects from 6 global collaborators. Sample metadata almost always included a de-identified subject ID, COVID-19 status, age in years and sex. Where available, HLA class I and class II types were obtained from metadata supplied by the sample provider rather than from assay-based typing. On the study overall, not on this receptor specifically: The amount of clinical and demographic metadata varied by source and participant and was provided uncurated.

TCRbeta CDR3 regions were amplified from genomic DNA by means of the immunoSEQ Assay, a bias-controlled multiplex PCR. The published analysis was carried out like this. Within the assay, amplification of reference gene primers was used to estimate how many nucleated cells each sample contained. Sequence reads were collapsed and filtered to measure the absolute abundance of every unique TCRbeta CDR3 rearrangement. For each sample, productive Simpson clonality was calculated as the square root of Simpson's diversity index across productive rearrangements. Held by TCRdb, this immuneACCESS table contains in-frame sequences only and omits some clones. Under half of the omission traces to an unresolved V gene where checked; the cause of the rest is unknown. The V and J calls and clone size are taken from that table; D and trimming were inferred from the DNA. The sample contains around 100,000 clones, around nine tenths of them found a single time. The ten largest clonotypes hold 8.4% of the sample.

For CDR1 and CDR2, the germline V gene (reference sequence) lists LGHDT and YNNKEL. Clipping removes 4 bases from V and 3 bases from J, with 6 as the unmatched junction base count. Measured from the cysteine to the phenylalanine, the CDR3 is 16 residues long. Kept here is only the CDR3 DNA, which spans 48 bases and is read in frame from base 1. Worth noting for this clone: Its antigen is currently not known. Per-base qualities were not stored, and no clone one base away is much larger.

Samples from volunteer blood donors who had recovered from COVID-19 were contributed by a second Seattle source. Each collaborating institution followed its own protocols to collect whole blood in K2EDTA tubes. For TCRbeta analysis, collaborators shipped samples as frozen whole blood, isolated PBMCs, or DNA extracted from either of those sample types. The rearranged chain carries TRBV3-1 (or the pseudogene TRBV3-2) and TRBJ2-7, with TRBD2 identical over 13 junction bases. Sequencing used peripheral blood. The origin of this receptor is a woman in her 70s who had recovered from COVID-19. The CDR3 protein is CASSPGTSGILYEQYF. Here is the DNA: TGTGCCAGCAGCCCCGGGACTAGCGGGATTCTCTACGAGCAGTACTTC.